Shown below are 5 T cell receptor beta chains from a single sample sequenced in a study of identical twins. TCRdb used MiXCR to reprocess the 5' RACE reads, holding one entry per CDR3 protein. The repertoire has 1.5 million to 2 million distinct CDR3 sequences, about 32% of them found once; the top ten carry 0.27%. The sequencing sample was made of cord blood. These receptors originate from a newborn girl in good health.

The V call is TRBV20-1, the J call TRBJ1-1; D gene uncertain. CDR1 and CDR2 (germline): DFQATT, SNEGSKA (reference sequence). The V and J ends lost 1 base and 5 bases respectively, with 14 bases between them. The CDR3 spans 14 residues. CDR3 DNA: TGCAGTGCTAGAGTCCCTCAGGCAAGGACTGAAGCTTTCTTT. Its protein product is CSARVPQARTEAFF.

The rearrangement links TRBV6-6 to TRBJ1-1, with no clear D. Trimming cost V 4 bases and J 1 base, with 13 bases left between them. The CDR3 is 15 residues long. The germline V gene encodes CDR1 MNHNY and CDR2 SVGAGI (reference sequence). The CDR3 is CASSSAKGRNTEAFF. CDR3 nucleotides: TGTGCCAGCAGTTCCGCAAAAGGACGGAACACTGAAGCTTTCTTT.

The J gene is TRBJ1-2, the V gene TRBV3-1; D call uncertain. CDR3 length: 12 amino acids. Trimming cost V 3 bases and J 4 bases, with 6 bases left between them. The V gene's germline CDR1 is LGHDT and CDR2 YNNKEL (reference sequence). CDR3 in DNA: TGTGCCAGCAGCCAGGTCTTCTATGGCTACACCTTC. Its protein product is CASSQVFYGYTF.

This clonotype was picked up a small number of times. This chain uses TRBV15 with TRBJ2-1; 8 bases match TRBD2. This CDR3 comprises 21 residues. V shed 2 bases, J shed 2 bases, and the junction held 20 bases outside the gene matches. In germline, CDR1 is LNHNV, CDR2 YYDKDF (reference sequence). This CDR3 reads CATSRRAGEVPFTVTYNEQFF. The DNA for the CDR3 is TGTGCCACCAGCAGACGAGCGGGAGAGGTACCTTTTACCGTCACCTACAATGAGCAGTTCTTC. Full variable domain (outside the CDR3, taken from reference TRBV15 and TRBJ2-1): DAMVIQNPRYQVTQFGKPVTLSCSQTLNHNVMYWYQQKSSQAPKLLFHYYDKDFNNEADTPDNFQSRRPNTSFCFLDIRSPGLGDTAMYLCATSRRAGEVPFTVTYNEQFFGPGTRLTVL.

This sequence joins TRBV6-1 and TRBJ2-1; 7 bases are a match to TRBD2. CDR3 length: 16 residues. J gave up 3 bases and V 0 bases, and 5 bases lay outside the gene matches. Per germline, CDR1 MNHNS and CDR2 SASEGT. The CDR3 spells CASSEAVAGLYNEQFF. The CDR3 coding sequence is TGTGCCAGCAGTGAAGCTGTAGCGGGCCTCTACAATGAGCAGTTCTTC.